The next 25 T cell receptor beta chains were all read from a single sample in a study of OX40 agonist ivuxolimab in advanced cancers. The repertoire was sequenced with immunoSEQ multiplex PCR; TCRdb's copy has only in-frame clones and lacks some. Here the sample spans more than 90,000 clones, about 80% being singletons. The sample here was CD4+ or CD8+ T cells sorted from blood, taken in a trial of the OX40 agonist ivuxolimab. The origin of the receptors is an adult with an advanced solid tumor such as melanoma, head and neck, liver or kidney cancer.

The CDR3 region is CASSLGTSAPQETQYF. As DNA, the CDR3 is TGTGCCAGCAGCTTGGGGACATCGGCACCCCAAGAGACCCAGTACTTC. The V gene is TRBV5-8, the J gene TRBJ2-5; the D gene is possibly TRBD1 (5 bases). The germline V gene encodes CDR1 SGHTS and CDR2 YDEGEE. Trimming took off 0 bases at V and 1 base at J, with 13 bases between the two ends. The CDR3 covers 16 residues.

The chain is built from TRBV7-3 and TRBJ2-3; 7 positions agree with TRBD1. This CDR3 is 13 amino acids long. CDR1 and CDR2 from the germline V gene are SGHTA and FQGTGA. Trimming at V came to 7 bases and at J to 0 bases, leaving 1 base not matched to a gene. The CDR3 region has the DNA TGTGCCAGCAACAGGGGAAGCACAGATACGCAGTATTTT. Its translation is CASNRGSTDTQYF.

This clone came up a few times. This chain links TRBV4-2 with TRBJ1-2; perhaps TRBD1 as D (5 bases). The CDR3 extends over 14 amino acids. V was shortened by 0 bases and J by 3 bases, with 8 bases between the two germline ends. Germline V CDR1 and CDR2: LGHNA, YNFKEQ. CDR3 protein: CASSQETVDYGYTF. The DNA of the CDR3 is TGTGCCAGCAGCCAAGAGACAGTTGACTATGGCTACACCTTC.

The chain joins TRBV7-8 to TRBJ1-5; 7 bases align to TRBD1. The CDR3 sequence is 13 residues long. Losses at the gene ends were 5 bases for V and 6 bases for J; bases not matched to a gene: 4. CDR1 and CDR2 from the germline V gene are SGHVS and FQNEAQ. CDR3 protein: CASSQQGFQPQHF. The CDR3 coding sequence is TGTGCCAGCAGCCAACAGGGGTTTCAGCCCCAGCATTTT.

The chain links TRBV5-1 to TRBJ2-7; TRBD2 matches 11 bases. V dropped 4 bases and J dropped 3; count of bases not matched to a gene: 3. Germline-derived CDR1 and CDR2 are SGHRS and YFSETQ. The CDR3 runs to 14 residues. The CDR3 sequence: CASSRTSGGYEQYF. CDR3 sequence (DNA): TGCGCCAGCAGCCGTACTAGCGGGGGCTACGAGCAGTACTTC.

The chain joins TRBV30 to TRBJ2-3, with 7 bases lining up with TRBD1. The V gene's germline CDR1 is GTSNPN and CDR2 SVGIG (reference sequence). The trim removed 4 bases at V and 3 bases at J, leaving 7 bases unmatched. This CDR3 region has 14 residues. CDR3 amino acids: CAWNRAGGTDTQYF. The CDR3 DNA reads as TGTGCCTGGAACAGGGCAGGGGGAACAGATACGCAGTATTTT.

The chain is built from TRBV7-9 and TRBJ2-5; D unresolved. V was trimmed by 1 base and J by 4 bases, leaving 7 bases between them. CDR1 and CDR2 from the germline V gene are SEHNR and FQNEAQ (reference sequence). The CDR3 extends over 13 amino acids. The DNA of the CDR3 is TGTGCCAGCAGCTTAGTACCGAGAGAGACCCAGTACTTC. It translates to CASSLVPRETQYF. Complete variable domain (other parts from reference TRBV7-9 and TRBJ2-5): DTGVSQNPRHKITKRGQNVTFRCDPISEHNRLYWYRQTLGQGPEFLTYFQNEAQLEKSRLLSDRFSAERPKGSFSTLEIQRTEQGDSAMYLCASSLVPRETQYFGPGTRLLVL.

The chain couples TRBV18 to TRBJ1-3; D gene unclear. Deletions cut 5 bases from V and 2 bases from J, with 10 bases between. CDR3 length: 14 amino acids. Germline CDR1 and CDR2: KGHSH and LQKENI. CDR3 sequence: CASSEGQPGNTIYF. The CDR3 DNA reads TGTGCCAGCTCAGAAGGGCAGCCTGGAAACACCATATATTTT.

V gene TRBV10-3 combines with J gene TRBJ2-2, with 12 bases that match TRBD2. The J segment lost 6 bases and the V segment lost 10 bases, leaving 6 bases of the junction unmatched. The CDR3 runs 14 residues. The germline V gene encodes CDR1 ENHRY and CDR2 SYGVKD. CDR3 sequence: CATGTSGFSGELFF. In nucleotides, the CDR3 is TGTGCCACTGGGACTAGCGGGTTCTCCGGGGAGCTGTTTTTT.

The V and J genes are TRBV27 and TRBJ2-2; maybe TRBD2 (6 bases). With 2 bases removed from V and 2 bases from J, the gap between germline ends came to 15 bases. The germline V gene encodes CDR1 MNHEY and CDR2 SMNVEV (reference sequence). This CDR3 is 17 amino acids long. CDR3 coding DNA: TGTGCCAGCAGTTTACACACCGGGACTCTCAACACCGGGGAGCTGTTTTTT. Amino acid sequence: CASSLHTGTLNTGELFF.

This chain connects TRBV11-2 to TRBJ2-5, with 11 bases lining up with TRBD1. After removal of 6 bases from V and 4 bases from J, the junction contained 16 bases not matched to a gene. Germline lookup yields CDR1 SGHAT and CDR2 FQNNGV. The CDR3 length is 18 residues. CDR3 DNA sequence: TGTGCCAGCAGACACCCTACTTCCGGGACAGGGGGAGCAGAGACCCAGTACTTC. It yields the protein CASRHPTSGTGGAETQYF.

This rearrangement joins TRBV6-1 to TRBJ1-2, with D tentatively TRBD1 (5 bases). The germline CDR1 and CDR2 sequences are MNHNS and SASEGT. V lost 6 bases to trimming and J lost 5 bases, with 10 bases between them. The CDR3 has 12 amino acids. The CDR3 spells CASSQTGYGYTF. The CDR3 bases are TGTGCCAGCAGCCAAACAGGTTATGGCTACACCTTC.

J is TRBJ1-4 and V is TRBV6-5; D might be TRBD1 (6 bases). This CDR3 spans 15 amino acids. Germline values: CDR1 MNHEY, CDR2 SVGAGI. V was clipped by 6 bases and J by 4 bases, with 15 bases between them. This CDR3 reads CASSPQGRLNEKLFF. CDR3 nucleotide sequence: TGTGCCAGCAGCCCCCAGGGGCGGCTTAATGAAAAACTGTTTTTT.

This clone was counted only a few times. The gene calls are TRBV7-9 and TRBJ2-7, with 8 positions matching TRBD1. Unmatched junction bases numbered 5, after V lost 5 bases and J lost 5 bases. There are 13 residues in the CDR3. Germline V gene lookup returns CDR1 SEHNR and CDR2 FQNEAQ (reference sequence). The CDR3 sequence is CASSTGQVNEQYF. The CDR3 nucleotides are TGTGCCAGCAGCACGGGACAGGTAAACGAGCAGTACTTC.

The chain is built from TRBV9 and TRBJ2-1; 12 nucleotides line up with TRBD2. V shed 2 bases, J shed 8 bases, and the junction held 5 bases outside the gene matches. CDR3 length equals 15 residues. Germline V gives CDR1 SGDLS, CDR2 YYNGEE. CDR3 region: CASSVTSGRFDEQFF. The CDR3 coding sequence is TGTGCCAGCAGCGTTACTAGCGGGAGGTTTGATGAGCAGTTCTTC.

The V call is TRBV9, the J call TRBJ2-2, with unresolved D. Looked up from germline, CDR1 is SGDLS and CDR2 is YYNGEE. This CDR3 has 13 amino acids. V lost 4 bases and J lost 1, with 5 bases in between. The CDR3 loop is CASSIGNTGELFF. For the CDR3, the DNA is TGTGCCAGCAGCATTGGGAACACCGGGGAGCTGTTTTTT. Variable domain in full (rest from reference TRBV9 and TRBJ2-2): DSGVTQTPKHLITATGQRVTLRCSPRSGDLSVYWYQQSLDQGLQFLIQYYNGEERAKGNILERFSAQQFPDLHSELNLSSLELGDSALYFCASSIGNTGELFFGEGSRLTVL.

The chain employs TRBV2 and TRBJ1-4; weak D call: TRBD1 (5 bases). This CDR3 contains 14 residues. Germline V gene sequence: CDR1 SNHLY, CDR2 FYNNEI. V lost 8 bases and J lost 1, with 11 bases in between. The CDR3 is CASGRTRTNEKLFF. CDR3 nucleotides: TGTGCCAGCGGTCGGACAAGAACTAATGAAAAACTGTTTTTT.

The DNA for the CDR3 is TGTGCCAGCAGCTTAGTCCCAGACTACACTGAAGCTTTCTTT. As protein: CASSLVPDYTEAFF. This chain joins TRBV7-8 and TRBJ1-1, with D hard to call. Trimming shortened V by 1 base and J by 3 bases, and 9 bases separated the two germline ends. The CDR3 is made up of 14 amino acids. CDR1 is SGHVS, CDR2 FQNEAQ, per germline.

In the case of this clone: An end of the junction differs from the germline gene, which may be a read error. This chain uses TRBV5-4 with TRBJ1-1; possibly TRBD1 for D (6 bases). CDR1 is SGHNT, CDR2 YYREEE, per germline (reference sequence). The CDR3 covers 15 residues. The CDR3 bases are TGTGCCAGCACCTTGGGGGGGCCGGCGAACACTGAAGCTTTCTTT. The encoded protein is CASTLGGPANTEAFF.

CDR3 DNA sequence: TGTGCCAGCAGCAAAGAAAGGGGCGGGGACACTAATGAAAAACTGTTTTTT. Amino acids: CASSKERGGDTNEKLFF. The chain combines TRBV21-1 with TRBJ1-4. TRBV21-1 is classified as a pseudogene. The CDR3 is 17 amino acids.

The chain recombines TRBV5-6 with TRBJ1-2, with D possibly being TRBD1 (6 bases). The ends were cut back, 2 bases at V and 6 bases at J, with 11 bases in the middle. Germline-derived CDR1 and CDR2 are SGHDT and YYEEEE. This CDR3 is 13 amino acids long. In DNA form, the CDR3 reads TGTGCCAGCAGCTTATCAGGGGCAGATGGCTACACCTTC. Translating it yields CASSLSGADGYTF.

The CDR3 region has the DNA TGTGCCAGCAGTTCTCTCCCGGGACTGTATGGCTACACCTTC. Translation: CASSSLPGLYGYTF. J is TRBJ1-2 and V is TRBV6-6, with D perhaps TRBD1 (5 bases). Germline V CDR1 and CDR2: MNHNY, SVGAGI (reference sequence). The CDR3 extends over 14 amino acids. The ends were cut back, 4 bases at V and 5 bases at J, with 14 bases in the middle.

The V gene is TRBV7-2, the J gene TRBJ2-7, with D maybe TRBD2 (5 bases). This CDR3 region has 15 residues. CDR1 is SGHTA, CDR2 FQGNSA, per germline. Trimming removed 0 bases at V and 0 bases at J, with 9 bases between. CDR3: CASSLAAGTSYEQYF. The CDR3 nucleotides read TGTGCCAGCAGCTTAGCGGCGGGTACCTCCTACGAGCAGTACTTC. The complete variable domain, with remaining parts taken from reference TRBV7-2 and TRBJ2-7, reads GAGVSQSPSNKVTEKGKDVELRCDPISGHTALYWYRQSLGQGLEFLIYFQGNSAPDKSGLPSDRFSAERTGGSVSTLTIQRTQQEDSAVYLCASSLAAGTSYEQYFGPGTRLTVT.

The J gene is TRBJ2-7, the V gene TRBV12-5; perhaps D is TRBD1 or TRBD2 (5 bases each). Germline CDR1 is LGHNT and CDR2 is FRNRAP. V lost 4 bases to trimming and J lost 2 bases, with 15 bases between them. This CDR3 has 15 residues. CDR3 DNA sequence: TGTGCTAGTGGTTCCCCCAAACTGGGGGCCTACGAGCAGTACTTC. This codes for CASGSPKLGAYEQYF.

The J gene is TRBJ1-2, the V gene TRBV27; 8 bases are a match to TRBD1. Germline loops: CDR1 MNHEY, CDR2 SMNVEV (reference sequence). V was clipped by 5 bases and J by 5 bases; unmatched bases: 7. This CDR3 has 14 amino acids. The CDR3 sequence: CASSRQGPAYGYTF. CDR3 DNA sequence: TGTGCCAGCAGTAGACAGGGGCCGGCTTATGGCTACACCTTC.